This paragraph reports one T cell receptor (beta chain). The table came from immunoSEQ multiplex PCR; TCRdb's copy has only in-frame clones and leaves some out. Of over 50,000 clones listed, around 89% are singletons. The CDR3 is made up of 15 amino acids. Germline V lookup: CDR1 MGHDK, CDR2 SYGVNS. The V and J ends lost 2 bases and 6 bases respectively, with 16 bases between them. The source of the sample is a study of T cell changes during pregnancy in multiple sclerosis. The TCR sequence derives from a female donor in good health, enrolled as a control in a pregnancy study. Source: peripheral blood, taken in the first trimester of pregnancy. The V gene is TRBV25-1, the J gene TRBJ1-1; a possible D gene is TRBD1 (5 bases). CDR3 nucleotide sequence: TGTGCCAGCAGTGAAGCGGGGCAGGCAGGAGCTGAAGCTTTCTTT. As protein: CASSEAGQAGAEAFF.